The 11 T cell receptor beta chains in this list originate from one sample, sequenced in a study of monozygotic twins with inflammatory bowel disease. TCRdb reprocessed the 5' RACE reads and reports one entry per CDR3 protein, with no DNA. The table lists 70,000 to 95,000 distinct CDR3 sequences. Sequenced material: blood. These receptors all come from a human donor with ulcerative colitis or Crohn's disease, or a healthy co-twin of an affected twin (not recorded which).

This chain joins TRBV12-3 or TRBV12-4 and TRBJ2-2; the D gene TCRdb calls, TRBD2, cannot be checked with no DNA. This CDR3 comprises 17 residues. CDR3 loop: CASSPRSGGARAGELFF.

The chain carries TRBV18 and TRBJ1-1. The germline gives CDR1 KGHSH, CDR2 LQKENI. CDR3 size: 16 residues. The CDR3 reads CASSPKVDNANTEAFF.

The rearrangement links TRBV5-6 to TRBJ1-1. The CDR3 spans 15 residues. Germline V gene lookup returns CDR1 SGHDT and CDR2 YYEEEE. CDR3 region: CASSLDRPPNQAAFF.

CDR3 in amino acids: CAISEGRVTDTQYF. The gene calls are TRBV10-3 and TRBJ2-3; TCRdb's D call, TRBD2, is unchecked because there is no DNA. This CDR3 is built from 14 residues. Per the germline V gene, CDR1 is ENHRY and CDR2 is SYGVKD.

J is TRBJ1-3 and V is TRBV12-3 or TRBV12-4. This CDR3 is built from 14 residues. The CDR3 protein is CASSLRTDRNTIYF.

This chain uses TRBV5-5 with TRBJ1-2; the D call of TRBD1 rests on TCRdb alone, since no DNA is present to check it. The germline gives CDR1 SGHKS, CDR2 YYEKEE (reference sequence). The length of the CDR3 is 14 residues. The CDR3 loop is CASRSPGTGYGYTF.

The rearrangement uses TRBV12-5 and TRBJ2-4; the D call of TRBD1 rests on TCRdb alone, since no DNA is present to check it. Germline V gene sequence: CDR1 LGHNT, CDR2 FRNRAP. The CDR3 extends over 15 amino acids. The CDR3 region is CASAPRATGENIQYF. The full variable domain, with the rest looked up from reference TRBV12-5 and TRBJ2-4, is DARVTQTPRHKVTEMGQEVTMRCQPILGHNTVFWYRQTMMQGLELLAYFRNRAPLDDSGMPKDRFSAEMPDATLATLKIQPSEPRDSAVYFCASAPRATGENIQYFGAGTRLSVL.

J is TRBJ2-2 and V is TRBV12-3 or TRBV12-4; TCRdb lists TRBD1, though no DNA is available to test this call. This CDR3 is 15 amino acids long. This CDR3 reads CASSFVRPGAGELFF.

The chain combines TRBV4-1 with TRBJ2-3; TCRdb picks TRBD2, but there is no DNA to check that call. This CDR3 has 16 amino acids. Germline CDR1 reads MGHRA; CDR2 reads YSYEKL. The CDR3: CASSQGARSGYDTQYF.

This sequence joins TRBV5-1 and TRBJ2-3; TCRdb outputs TRBD2, but without DNA this stays unchecked. The CDR3 is 15 residues long. Looked up from germline, CDR1 is SGHRS and CDR2 is YFSETQ. This CDR3 is CASSLGRPGSDTQYF.

This sequence joins TRBV12-3 or TRBV12-4 and TRBJ2-3. CDR3 size: 14 residues. CDR3 sequence: CASSLRTYTDTQYF.